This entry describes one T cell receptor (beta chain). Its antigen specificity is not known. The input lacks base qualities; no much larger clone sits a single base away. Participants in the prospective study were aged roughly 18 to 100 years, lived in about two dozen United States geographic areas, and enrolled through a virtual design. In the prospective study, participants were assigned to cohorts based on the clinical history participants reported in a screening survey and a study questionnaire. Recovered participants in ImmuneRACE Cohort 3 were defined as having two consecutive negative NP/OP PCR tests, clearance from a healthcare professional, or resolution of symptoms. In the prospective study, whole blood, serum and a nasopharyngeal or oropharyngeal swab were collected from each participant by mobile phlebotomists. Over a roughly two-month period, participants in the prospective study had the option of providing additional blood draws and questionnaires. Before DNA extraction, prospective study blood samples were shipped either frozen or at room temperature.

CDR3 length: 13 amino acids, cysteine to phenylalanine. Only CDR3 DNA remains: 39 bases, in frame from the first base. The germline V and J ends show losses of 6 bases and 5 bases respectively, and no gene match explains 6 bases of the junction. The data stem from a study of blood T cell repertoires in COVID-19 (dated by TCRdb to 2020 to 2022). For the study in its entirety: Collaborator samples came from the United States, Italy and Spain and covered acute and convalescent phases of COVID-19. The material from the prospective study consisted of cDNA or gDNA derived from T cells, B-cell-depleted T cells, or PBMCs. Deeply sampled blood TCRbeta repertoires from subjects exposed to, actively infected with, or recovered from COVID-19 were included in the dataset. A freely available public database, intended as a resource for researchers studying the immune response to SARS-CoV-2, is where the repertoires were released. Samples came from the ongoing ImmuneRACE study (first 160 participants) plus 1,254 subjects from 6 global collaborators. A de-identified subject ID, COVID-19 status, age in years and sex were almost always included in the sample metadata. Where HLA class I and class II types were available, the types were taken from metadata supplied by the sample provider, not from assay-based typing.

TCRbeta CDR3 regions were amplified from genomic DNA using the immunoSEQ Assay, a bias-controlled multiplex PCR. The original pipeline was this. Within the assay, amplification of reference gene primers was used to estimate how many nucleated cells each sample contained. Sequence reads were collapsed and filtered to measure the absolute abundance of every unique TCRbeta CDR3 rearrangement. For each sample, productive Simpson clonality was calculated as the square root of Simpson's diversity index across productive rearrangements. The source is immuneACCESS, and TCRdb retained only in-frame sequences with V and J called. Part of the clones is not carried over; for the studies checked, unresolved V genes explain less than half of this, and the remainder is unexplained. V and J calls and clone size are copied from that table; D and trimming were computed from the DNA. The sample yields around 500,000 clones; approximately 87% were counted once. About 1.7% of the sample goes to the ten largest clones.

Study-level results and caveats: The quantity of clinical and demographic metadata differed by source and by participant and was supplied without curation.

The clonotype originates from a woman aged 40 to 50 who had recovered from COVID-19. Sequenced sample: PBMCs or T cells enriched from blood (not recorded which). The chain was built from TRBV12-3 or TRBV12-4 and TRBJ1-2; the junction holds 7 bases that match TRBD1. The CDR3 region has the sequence CASRADRVYGYTF. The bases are TGTGCCAGCAGGGCCGACAGGGTATATGGCTACACCTTC.